This record covers a single TCR beta chain. TCRdb's copy holds only in-frame clones and misses some; the assay was immunoSEQ multiplex PCR. Of 63,000 or so clones listed, 88% were seen once; the top ten hold about 1.4%. The sample is drawn from a study of blood T cell repertoires in COVID-19. At the level of the study: Sites across the United States, Italy and Spain contributed samples from acute and convalescent COVID-19. The cDNA or gDNA used as material had been derived from T cells, B-cell-depleted T cells, or PBMCs.

V was clipped by 3 bases and J by 5 bases, with 14 bases between them. Germline CDR1 and CDR2: SNHLY and FYNNEI. This CDR3 contains 15 residues. The chain combines TRBV2 with TRBJ2-1; D is uncertain. What was sequenced was peripheral blood. This receptor was obtained from a human donor in a cohort sampled during active COVID-19. CDR3 sequence reads: CASSEAGFTDNEQFF. The CDR3 DNA is TGTGCCAGCAGTGAGGCAGGCTTTACGGACAATGAGCAGTTCTTC.